The rows below give T cell receptor beta chains drawn from one sample of a study of lymphopenia after photon versus proton radiotherapy. Some clones are missing from TCRdb's copy, which holds only in-frame ones; the method was immunoSEQ multiplex PCR. Of about 26,000 clones detected, around 85% appear once; the ten largest clones hold roughly 5.4%. This specimen was peripheral blood, taken from a patient treated with photon-based radiotherapy. The receptors here all came from a young man with gastric cancer. Each CDR3 is given with its conserved first and last residue. A D gene is named only where the DNA matches it firmly. Some rows mark clone size as missing; the rest say once, few, many or name a class of expanded clone.

cdr3_nt: TGTGCCAGCAGCTTAACGCCGGGACTAGCAAGCGGGGAGCTGTTTTTT
cdr3_aa: CASSLTPGLASGELFF
v_call: TRBV7-9
clone_size: NA
d_call: TRBD2
j_call: TRBJ2-2
cdr3_length: 16

cdr3_nt: TGTGCCAGCTCAGTGGGACAGGGCCACACCGGGGAGCTGTTTTTT
cdr3_aa: CASSVGQGHTGELFF
v_call: TRBV18
clone_size: few
d_call: TRBD1
j_call: TRBJ2-2
cdr3_length: 15

cdr3_nt: TGTGCCAGCAGCCAAGGGACAGCGGGCGAGCAGTACTTC
cdr3_aa: CASSQGTAGEQYF
v_call: TRBV11-2
clone_size: NA
d_call: NA
j_call: TRBJ2-7
cdr3_length: 13

cdr3_nt: TGTGCCAGCAGCCCCAACATTCGGGGGGACAGCGACGAGCAGTACTTC
cdr3_aa: CASSPNIRGDSDEQYF
v_call: TRBV7-9
clone_size: NA
d_call: NA
j_call: TRBJ2-7
cdr3_length: 16

cdr3_nt: TGTGCCAGCAGCTTAGGGGGCGACAGGGGGACTGGCTACACCTTC
cdr3_aa: CASSLGGDRGTGYTF
v_call: TRBV7-2
clone_size: NA
d_call: TRBD1
j_call: TRBJ1-2
cdr3_length: 15

cdr3_nt: TGCGCCAGCAGCTTGGCGCTAGCGGATAGCACAGATACGCAGTATTTT
cdr3_aa: CASSLALADSTDTQYF
v_call: TRBV5-1
clone_size: few
d_call: TRBD2
j_call: TRBJ2-3
cdr3_length: 16

cdr3_nt: TGTGCCAGCAGCTTGGGGTTATACCAAGAGACCCAGTACTTC
cdr3_aa: CASSLGLYQETQYF
v_call: TRBV7-7
clone_size: NA
d_call: NA
j_call: TRBJ2-5
cdr3_length: 14

cdr3_nt: TGTGCCAGCAGCCAGGCCCCGAAAGAGACCCAGTACTTC
cdr3_aa: CASSQAPKETQYF
v_call: TRBV14
clone_size: few
d_call: NA
j_call: TRBJ2-5
cdr3_length: 13

cdr3_nt: TGTGCCAGCAGCACGGGTTTGGCCCAGTACTTC
cdr3_aa: CASSTGLAQYF
v_call: TRBV5-6
clone_size: NA
d_call: NA
j_call: TRBJ2-5
cdr3_length: 11

cdr3_nt: TGTGCCAGCAGCTACACAGGACCACCACCCTCTGTCTTC
cdr3_aa: CASSYTGPPPSVF
v_call: TRBV11-3
clone_size: NA
d_call: NA
j_call: TRBJ2-7
cdr3_length: 13

cdr3_nt: TGTGCCAGCAGCTTGGGTGGCGCAGGAAATAATGAAAAACTGTTTTTT
cdr3_aa: CASSLGGAGNNEKLFF
v_call: TRBV5-5
clone_size: NA
d_call: NA
j_call: TRBJ1-4
cdr3_length: 16

cdr3_nt: TGTGCCAGCAGTTACATTGGGGGAGACTATGGCTACACCTTC
cdr3_aa: CASSYIGGDYGYTF
v_call: TRBV6-5
clone_size: NA
d_call: NA
j_call: TRBJ1-2
cdr3_length: 14

cdr3_nt: TGTGCCAGCAGCGTAGGGGGGACCCCGGAGACCCAGTACTTC
cdr3_aa: CASSVGGTPETQYF
v_call: TRBV9
clone_size: NA
d_call: NA
j_call: TRBJ2-5
cdr3_length: 14

cdr3_nt: TGTGCCAGCAATAGCGGGGGGGCCAGGGATACGCAGTATTTT
cdr3_aa: CASNSGGARDTQYF
v_call: TRBV5-4
clone_size: few
d_call: TRBD2
j_call: TRBJ2-3
cdr3_length: 14

cdr3_nt: TGTGCCAGCAGTTTTGGCAGGTTAGGGTATGGCTACACCTTC
cdr3_aa: CASSFGRLGYGYTF
v_call: TRBV2
clone_size: NA
d_call: NA
j_call: TRBJ1-2
cdr3_length: 14

cdr3_nt: TGTGCCAGCAGTACCCGACACTCCGAGACCCAGTACTTC
cdr3_aa: CASSTRHSETQYF
v_call: TRBV27
clone_size: NA
d_call: NA
j_call: TRBJ2-5
cdr3_length: 13

cdr3_nt: TGCGCCAGCAGCCAAGGTGTGGGACAGAGCTCCTACGAGCAGTACTTC
cdr3_aa: CASSQGVGQSSYEQYF
v_call: TRBV4-1
clone_size: NA
d_call: TRBD1
j_call: TRBJ2-7
cdr3_length: 16

cdr3_nt: TGTGCCAGCAGCGCTATGGGGAACACTGAAGCTTTCTTT
cdr3_aa: CASSAMGNTEAFF
v_call: TRBV7-3
clone_size: NA
d_call: NA
j_call: TRBJ1-1
cdr3_length: 13

cdr3_nt: TGCGCCAGCAGCTTGGAGTTCCACGAGCAGTACTTC
cdr3_aa: CASSLEFHEQYF
v_call: TRBV5-1
clone_size: once
d_call: NA
j_call: TRBJ2-7
cdr3_length: 12

cdr3_nt: TGTGCCAGCAGCGTCGGGGGGGCCCAAGAGACCCAGTACTTC
cdr3_aa: CASSVGGAQETQYF
v_call: TRBV7-2
clone_size: NA
d_call: TRBD2
j_call: TRBJ2-5
cdr3_length: 14

cdr3_nt: TGTGCCAGCATGCGGGAGACCCAGTACTTC
cdr3_aa: CASMRETQYF
v_call: TRBV7-7
clone_size: NA
d_call: NA
j_call: TRBJ2-5
cdr3_length: 10

cdr3_nt: TGCGCCAGCAGCCTGCGGGAGGGCAGCGCAGATACGCAGTATTTT
cdr3_aa: CASSLREGSADTQYF
v_call: TRBV4-1
clone_size: NA
d_call: TRBD2
j_call: TRBJ2-3
cdr3_length: 15

cdr3_nt: TGTGCCAGCAGTTCAATAGACAGGGGGTACGAGCAGTACTTC
cdr3_aa: CASSSIDRGYEQYF
v_call: TRBV6-1
clone_size: NA
d_call: TRBD1
j_call: TRBJ2-7
cdr3_length: 14

cdr3_nt: TGTGCCAGTAGTATTCGGACTAGCGGATACACCGGGGAGCTGTTTTTT
cdr3_aa: CASSIRTSGYTGELFF
v_call: TRBV19
clone_size: NA
d_call: TRBD2
j_call: TRBJ2-2
cdr3_length: 16

cdr3_nt: TGTGCCAGCAGTGATGCTCCCCGGACAGGGTGGAGCAATCAGCCCCAGCATTTT
cdr3_aa: CASSDAPRTGWSNQPQHF
v_call: TRBV2
clone_size: NA
d_call: TRBD1
j_call: TRBJ1-5
cdr3_length: 18

cdr3_nt: TGTGCCAGCAGCTATAGCGGGAGTGGCACAGATACGCAGTATTTT
cdr3_aa: CASSYSGSGTDTQYF
v_call: TRBV27
clone_size: NA
d_call: TRBD2
j_call: TRBJ2-3
cdr3_length: 15

cdr3_nt: TGTGCCAGCGGGCGGGATGATACGCAGTATTTT
cdr3_aa: CASGRDDTQYF
v_call: TRBV6-6
clone_size: NA
d_call: NA
j_call: TRBJ2-3
cdr3_length: 11

cdr3_nt: TGTGCCAGCAGTGCTCAAAGGGGGCTTCGGGGCAATCAGCCCCAGCATTTT
cdr3_aa: CASSAQRGLRGNQPQHF
v_call: TRBV6-4
clone_size: NA
d_call: TRBD1
j_call: TRBJ1-5
cdr3_length: 17

cdr3_nt: TGTGCCAGCACCCCGGACAGGAACTATGGCTACACCTTC
cdr3_aa: CASTPDRNYGYTF
v_call: TRBV6-1
clone_size: NA
d_call: TRBD1
j_call: TRBJ1-2
cdr3_length: 13

cdr3_nt: TGTGCCAGCAGTGAAACAGGGACTAGCTCCTACAATGAGCAGTTCTTC
cdr3_aa: CASSETGTSSYNEQFF
v_call: TRBV6-1
clone_size: NA
d_call: TRBD2
j_call: TRBJ2-1
cdr3_length: 16

cdr3_nt: TGTGCCAGCAGTTACAACGGGGCCACTGAAGCTTTCTTT
cdr3_aa: CASSYNGATEAFF
v_call: TRBV6-5
clone_size: NA
d_call: NA
j_call: TRBJ1-1
cdr3_length: 13

cdr3_nt: TGTGCCAGCAATCCGCGGGGAAACTACAATGAGCAGTTCTTC
cdr3_aa: CASNPRGNYNEQFF
v_call: TRBV2
clone_size: NA
d_call: NA
j_call: TRBJ2-1
cdr3_length: 14

cdr3_nt: TGTGCCAGCCTCGGGACAGACTCCTACGAGCAGTACTTC
cdr3_aa: CASLGTDSYEQYF
v_call: TRBV25-1
clone_size: NA
d_call: TRBD1
j_call: TRBJ2-7
cdr3_length: 13

cdr3_nt: TGTGCCAGCAGTAAAGACAGGGGTATCCACGAGCAGTACTTC
cdr3_aa: CASSKDRGIHEQYF
v_call: TRBV5-4
clone_size: NA
d_call: TRBD1
j_call: TRBJ2-7
cdr3_length: 14

cdr3_nt: TGCGCCAGCAGCCAAGGACTAGCCACAGATACGCAGTATTTT
cdr3_aa: CASSQGLATDTQYF
v_call: TRBV4-1
clone_size: NA
d_call: TRBD2
j_call: TRBJ2-3
cdr3_length: 14

cdr3_nt: TGTGCCAGTAGTACCCCGACTAGCGGGAGTAGCTATGAGCAGTTCTTC
cdr3_aa: CASSTPTSGSSYEQFF
v_call: TRBV19
clone_size: NA
d_call: TRBD2
j_call: TRBJ2-1
cdr3_length: 16

cdr3_nt: TGTGCCAGCAGCTTACTGGGGGCTGGAAACACCATATATTTT
cdr3_aa: CASSLLGAGNTIYF
v_call: TRBV7-9
clone_size: NA
d_call: NA
j_call: TRBJ1-3
cdr3_length: 14

cdr3_nt: TGTGCCAGCAGTTTGACGAGGATGGGAAATTCACCCCTCCACTTT
cdr3_aa: CASSLTRMGNSPLHF
v_call: TRBV27
clone_size: few
d_call: NA
j_call: TRBJ1-6
cdr3_length: 15

cdr3_nt: TGTGCCAGCAGCCAACTAGCGGGGGGGTGGGGTGAGCAGTTCTTC
cdr3_aa: CASSQLAGGWGEQFF
v_call: TRBV27
clone_size: few
d_call: TRBD2
j_call: TRBJ2-1
cdr3_length: 15

cdr3_nt: TGCGCCAGCAGCTTAGATGACAGGGAGACCCAGTACTTC
cdr3_aa: CASSLDDRETQYF
v_call: TRBV5-1
clone_size: NA
d_call: NA
j_call: TRBJ2-5
cdr3_length: 13

cdr3_nt: TGTGCCAGCAGTTTGCGGGACTATGGCTACACCTTC
cdr3_aa: CASSLRDYGYTF
v_call: TRBV28
clone_size: NA
d_call: NA
j_call: TRBJ1-2
cdr3_length: 12